The TCR beta chain described here comes from a study of OX40 agonist ivuxolimab in advanced cancers. Assay used: immunoSEQ multiplex PCR; TCRdb lists only in-frame clones, some missing. Altogether 55,000 to 65,000 clones are present, more than 65% being singletons, with the ten largest covering under 0.6%. This clone was detected only a few times. The V gene lost 6 bases and the J gene lost 2 bases, with 5 bases spanning the gap. This CDR3 has 12 residues. Germline-derived CDR1 and CDR2 are LNHDA and SQIVND (reference sequence). This rearrangement joins TRBV19 to TRBJ1-5, with no clear D. The receptor comes from an adult with an advanced solid tumor such as melanoma, head and neck, liver or kidney cancer. Sequencing was performed on CD4+ or CD8+ T cells sorted from blood, taken in a trial of the OX40 agonist ivuxolimab. CDR3 protein: CASRVGNQPQHF. For the CDR3, the DNA is TGTGCCAGTAGGGTGGGCAATCAGCCCCAGCATTTT.